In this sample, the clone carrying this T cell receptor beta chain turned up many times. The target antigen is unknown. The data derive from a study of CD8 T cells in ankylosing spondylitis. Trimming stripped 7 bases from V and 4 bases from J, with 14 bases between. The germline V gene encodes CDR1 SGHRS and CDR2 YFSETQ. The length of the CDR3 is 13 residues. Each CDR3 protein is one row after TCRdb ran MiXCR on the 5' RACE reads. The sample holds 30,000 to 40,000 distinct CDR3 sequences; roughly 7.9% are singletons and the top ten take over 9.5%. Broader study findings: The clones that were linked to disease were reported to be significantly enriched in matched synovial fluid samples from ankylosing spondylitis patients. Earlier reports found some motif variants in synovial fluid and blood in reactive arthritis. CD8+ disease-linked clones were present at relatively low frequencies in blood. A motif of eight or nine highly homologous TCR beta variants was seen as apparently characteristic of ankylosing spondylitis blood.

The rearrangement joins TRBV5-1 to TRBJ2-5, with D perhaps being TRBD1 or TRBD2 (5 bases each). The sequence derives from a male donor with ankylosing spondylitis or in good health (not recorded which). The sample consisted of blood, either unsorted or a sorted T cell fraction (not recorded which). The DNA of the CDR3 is TGCGCCAGCTTATCGGGGCCGGGAGAGACCCAGTACTTC. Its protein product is CASLSGPGETQYF.